This record covers a single T cell receptor (beta chain). Its antigen is not identified. Investigators isolated RNA and reverse transcribed it into cDNA to act as the sequencing template. TCRdb's table, derived via immunoSEQ multiplex PCR, lists solely in-frame clones and lacks some. The table records some 180,000 clones, more than 50% of them present only once. The entry originates in a study of CD8+ T cells in alopecia areata. Researchers picked out CD4+ and CD8+ T cells from PBMCs by sorting. Notes on the study in general: Scalp sequencing also captures normal skin's resident alphabeta T cells. Possibly because of HLA-related factors, TCR sharing was less clear across patients than in mice. Normal scalp had lower clonality than lesional scalp, with alopecia totalis/universalis lesions showing this most strongly.

Per germline, CDR1 SGHRS and CDR2 YFSETQ. V shed 5 bases and J shed 3 bases, with 6 bases lying between them. This CDR3 spans 11 amino acids. This sequence joins TRBV5-1 and TRBJ2-7, with unresolved D. The receptor comes from a human donor in good health. The sample consisted of CD8+ T cells sorted from blood. CDR3 DNA sequence: TGCGCCAGCAGAGACGTCTACGAGCAGTACTTC. Translating it yields CASRDVYEQYF.